The 25 T cell receptor beta chains given below trace back to one sample, sequenced in a study of vaccination and CD4 T cells after COVID-19. Treatment meaning: roughly ten-day PBMC culture with coronavirus spike peptide pools or control peptides (ViraFEST assay). Sequencing of the DNA from cultured CD4+ T cells was carried out with the Oncomine TCR Beta short-read assay. Each CDR3 protein gets one entry after TCRdb re-called the PCR reads with MiXCR. This table has 9,000 to 10,000 distinct CDR3 sequences, 40% to 65% appearing once. The antigens these receptors bind are not known. The sequenced material came from CD4+ T cells from blood, cultured in vitro. Source of these receptors: a human donor who had recovered from COVID-19.

V gene TRBV7-3 combines with J gene TRBJ2-7; D may be TRBD1 (5 bases). The CDR3 is made up of 13 amino acids. CDR1 SGHTA and CDR2 FQGTGA come from the germline V gene. V was clipped by 5 bases and J by 5 bases, with 13 bases between them. The CDR3 DNA sequence: TGTGCCAGCAGCCCCCAGGGTAGTAACGAGCAGTACTTC. Translated: CASSPQGSNEQYF.

CDR3 DNA: TGCAGTGCTCACCGACCGAACTCTGGAAACACCATATATTTT. Translation: CSAHRPNSGNTIYF. This sequence joins TRBV20-1 and TRBJ1-3; D gene uncertain. V dropped 5 bases and J dropped 0 bases, with 11 bases sitting between them. Germline V CDR1 and CDR2: DFQATT, SNEGSKA (reference sequence). The CDR3 has 14 residues.

The gene calls are TRBV7-9 and TRBJ2-1; 8 bases line up with TRBD1. CDR3 length: 17 residues. The junction had 9 bases not matched to a gene; V was cut back by 5 bases and J by 0 bases. Per germline, CDR1 SEHNR and CDR2 FQNEAQ (reference sequence). CDR3 coding DNA: TGTGCCAGCAGCGGGGGTCTAGGGACAGGCTCCTACAATGAGCAGTTCTTC. Translating gives CASSGGLGTGSYNEQFF.

There are a few counts of this clonotype. This chain uses TRBV27 with TRBJ1-1, with 8 bases fitting TRBD1. Germline V lookup: CDR1 MNHEY, CDR2 SMNVEV (reference sequence). The CDR3 totals 18 residues. V was pared by 6 bases and J by 0 bases, with 15 bases of the junction left unmatched. CDR3 nucleotide sequence: TGTGCCAGCAGCTTTTTAACCTCAGGACAGGGAGTGAACACTGAAGCTTTCTTT. It specifies CASSFLTSGQGVNTEAFF.

V and J are TRBV6-1 and TRBJ2-7; D is ambiguous. Germline loops: CDR1 MNHNS, CDR2 SASEGT. The V gene lost 8 bases and the J gene lost 2 bases, with 13 bases spanning the gap. This CDR3 is built from 13 residues. DNA for the CDR3: TGTGCCAGCCAATCCCGAGCCCCCTACGAGCAGTACTTC. Residues: CASQSRAPYEQYF.

The rearrangement links TRBV25-1 to TRBJ2-6; D is perhaps TRBD1 (6 bases). The V gene lost 3 bases and the J gene lost 4 bases, with 16 bases spanning the gap. This CDR3 contains 17 residues. Germline V lookup: CDR1 MGHDK, CDR2 SYGVNS. The DNA for the CDR3 is TGTGCCAGCAGTGACCCAGATACAGGGATCGGGGCCAACGTCCTGACTTTC. It translates to CASSDPDTGIGANVLTF.

This clonotype is a singleton in its sample. The chain joins TRBV7-2 to TRBJ1-1, with D possibly matching TRBD1 (6 bases). The CDR3 is made up of 14 amino acids. The ends were cut back, 3 bases at V and 3 bases at J, with 11 bases in the middle. Looked up from germline, CDR1 is SGHTA and CDR2 is FQGNSA. The CDR3 is CASSFHRDDTEAFF. The DNA for the CDR3 is TGTGCCAGCAGCTTCCACAGGGACGACACTGAAGCTTTCTTT.

The gene calls are TRBV6-1 and TRBJ1-1; no definite D call. Germline V gene data show CDR1 as MNHNS and CDR2 as SASEGT. The length of the CDR3 is 14 residues. The V gene lost 6 bases and the J gene lost 1 base, with 12 bases spanning the gap. The CDR3 spells CASSVIGKNTEAFF. The CDR3 DNA reads TGTGCCAGCAGCGTTATAGGGAAGAACACTGAAGCTTTCTTT.

The rearrangement uses TRBV27 and TRBJ1-1, with D possibly TRBD1 on 5 matching bases. The CDR3 runs to 13 residues. The germline gives CDR1 MNHEY, CDR2 SMNVEV (reference sequence). Trimming pared 6 bases from V and 4 bases from J, leaving 12 bases between. CDR3 protein: CASSSSGGTEAFF. Here the CDR3 DNA reads TGTGCCAGCAGCTCGTCGGGGGGCACTGAAGCTTTCTTT.

The chain combines TRBV19 with TRBJ2-3; the D is unclear. The ends were cut back, 2 bases at V and 0 bases at J, with 9 bases in the middle. The CDR3 loop spans 15 amino acids. Germline CDR1 reads LNHDA; CDR2 reads SQIVND (reference sequence). The DNA of the CDR3 is TGTGCCAGTAGTATACTCGGTCCCAGCACAGATACGCAGTATTTT. Amino acids: CASSILGPSTDTQYF.

This chain connects TRBV24-1 to TRBJ2-3; possibly TRBD2 for D (6 bases). Germline V CDR1 and CDR2: KGHDR, SFDVKD. The CDR3 has 15 amino acids. The V end lost 4 bases, the J end lost 3 bases, and 13 bases lay between the germline ends. The CDR3 nucleotides are TGTGCCACCAGTGAGGGGCTTGGGAGGACAGATACGCAGTATTTT. Amino acids: CATSEGLGRTDTQYF.

This clonotype has only a few counts. The rearrangement joins TRBV27 to TRBJ1-5; no firm D call. This CDR3 spans 13 amino acids. The V end lost 6 bases, the J end lost 1 base, and 7 bases lay between the germline ends. The germline CDR1 and CDR2 sequences are MNHEY and SMNVEV (reference sequence). Written as DNA, the CDR3 is TGTGCCAGCAGAGAGGAGAGCAATCAGCCCCAGCATTTT. Protein: CASREESNQPQHF.

The rearrangement uses TRBV7-9 and TRBJ2-7, with TRBD2 matching 10 bases. CDR1 is SEHNR and CDR2 is FQNEAQ in the germline V gene (reference sequence). The V gene end was trimmed by 4 bases and the J gene end by 1 base; junction bases not matched to a gene: 4. The CDR3 covers 15 residues. The CDR3 region has the DNA TGTGCCAGCAGCTCGCCGGGACTAGCGTCCTACGAGCAGTACTTC. This codes for CASSSPGLASYEQYF.

This clonotype was detected only a few times. The V and J genes are TRBV6-2 or TRBV6-3 and TRBJ2-4; 8 bases align to TRBD1. Germline V gene sequence: CDR1 MNHEY, CDR2 SVGEGT. This CDR3 has 15 amino acids. J gave up 1 base and V 5 bases, and 4 bases lay outside the gene matches. The CDR3 loop reads CASSTRQGAKNIQYF. As DNA, the CDR3 is TGTGCCAGCAGTACCCGACAGGGGGCCAAAAACATTCAGTACTTC.

This clonotype has a handful of counts. The genes are TRBV7-9 and TRBJ1-5, with D unresolved. CDR1 and CDR2 from the germline V gene are SEHNR and FQNEAQ (reference sequence). The ends were cut back, 1 base at V and 8 bases at J, with 9 bases in the middle. The CDR3 is made up of 13 amino acids. CDR3 bases: TGTGCCAGCAGCTTAGGCCTTGCGGAGCCCCAGCATTTT. It specifies CASSLGLAEPQHF.

The table lists this clonotype with a count of one. The genes are TRBV7-3 and TRBJ2-7; D is perhaps TRBD1 (5 bases). Germline assignment: CDR1 SGHTA and CDR2 FQGTGA. The ends were cut back, 1 base at V and 5 bases at J, with 9 bases in the middle. The CDR3 totals 13 residues. DNA of the CDR3: TGTGCCAGCAGCTTAAGGGGCCGAAACGAGCAGTACTTC. It translates to CASSLRGRNEQYF.

The table lists this clonotype with a few counts. The rearrangement links TRBV20-1 to TRBJ2-2; possibly TRBD1 or TRBD2 for D (6 bases each). V was shortened by 0 bases and J by 6 bases, with 14 bases between the two germline ends. Germline V gene lookup returns CDR1 DFQATT and CDR2 SNEGSKA (reference sequence). The CDR3 has 15 residues. CDR3 bases: TGCAGTGCTAGAGATCCGGGGGCGGAGGCCGGGGAGCTGTTTTTT. Translating it yields CSARDPGAEAGELFF.

In this sample, this clonotype is large (0.1 to 1%). The chain joins TRBV28 to TRBJ1-5; D is ambiguous. CDR3 length: 16 residues. V gave up 5 bases and J gave up 2 bases, with 16 bases separating them. Germline CDR1 is MDHEN and CDR2 is SYDVKM. CDR3 residues: CASSPRAYAGNQPQHF. CDR3 coding DNA: TGTGCCAGCAGTCCACGCGCCTACGCGGGCAATCAGCCCCAGCATTTT.

J is TRBJ2-1 and V is TRBV7-8; 7 positions match TRBD1. CDR3 length equals 15 residues. Germline values: CDR1 SGHVS, CDR2 FQNEAQ. V was pared by 3 bases and J by 9 bases, with 11 bases of the junction left unmatched. CDR3 protein: CASSFQAGGEFEQFF. The CDR3 DNA reads as TGTGCCAGCAGCTTCCAGGCAGGGGGAGAATTTGAGCAGTTCTTC.

This clonotype was found once. The rearrangement uses TRBV30 and TRBJ2-2; possibly TRBD1 or TRBD2 for D (5 bases each). Deletions cut 0 bases from V and 9 bases from J, with 20 bases between. The germline gives CDR1 GTSNPN, CDR2 SVGIG (reference sequence). This CDR3 contains 16 residues. The CDR3 region is CAWSVVRVTRGRELFF. The CDR3, as DNA: TGTGCCTGGAGTGTAGTAAGGGTGACGAGGGGCAGGGAGCTGTTTTTT.

J is TRBJ2-3 and V is TRBV29-1; D might be TRBD1 (6 bases). Germline values: CDR1 SQVTM, CDR2 ANQGSEA. The V gene lost 3 bases and the J gene lost 6 bases, with 13 bases spanning the gap. The CDR3 is 13 residues long. CDR3 nucleotide sequence: TGCAGCGTTGAGACAGGAATGGGGGATACGCAGTATTTT. Protein: CSVETGMGDTQYF.

The chain couples TRBV29-1 to TRBJ2-7, with D possibly matching TRBD2 (7 bases). This CDR3 region has 12 residues. The germline V gene has CDR1 SQVTM and CDR2 ANQGSEA. V gave up 4 bases and J gave up 7 bases, with 14 bases separating them. CDR3 loop: CSVGSGGLEQYF. The CDR3 nucleotides are TGCAGCGTTGGGTCCGGGGGGCTAGAGCAGTACTTC.

The chain joins TRBV29-1 to TRBJ2-4, with unresolved D. CDR3 length equals 11 residues. Trimming removed 0 bases from V and 6 bases from J, with 3 bases in between. Germline V gene data show CDR1 as SQVTM and CDR2 as ANQGSEA. CDR3: CSVEDLNIQYF. In DNA form, the CDR3 reads TGCAGCGTTGAAGATCTAAACATTCAGTACTTC.

This clonotype was found once. The chain combines TRBV30 with TRBJ2-7; TRBD2 agrees at 10 bases. Germline CDR1 GTSNPN, CDR2 SVGIG (reference sequence). This CDR3 comprises 15 residues. V shed 0 bases and J 5 bases; nucleotides not matched to a gene: 7. The DNA for the CDR3 is TGTGCCTGGAGTGTTCTAGCGGGAGAGGGACACGAGCAGTACTTC. Protein sequence: CAWSVLAGEGHEQYF.

The V call is TRBV7-2, the J call TRBJ2-3; 11 bases agree with TRBD2. CDR1 is SGHTA and CDR2 is FQGNSA in the germline V gene. CDR3 length: 15 residues. V trimming: 2 bases; J trimming: 8 bases; junction bases outside the gene matches: 6. DNA for the CDR3: TGTGCCAGCAGCTTAATTAGCGGGGGGGCGTCTACGCAGTATTTT. As protein: CASSLISGGASTQYF.